The entry below describes one TCR beta chain. The antigen is unknown. It was healthy bone marrow donors who served as donors. The source of the sample is a study of cytomegalovirus exposure and HLA in healthy donors. Overall study context: Findings of an earlier analysis included some 120 million unique TCR beta sequences from 180 million or so T cells. Study observations and caveats: For most TCR beta V segments, an earlier analysis put the productive rate at about 87% or about 30% of the time.

The CDR3 has 16 amino acids. The V end was cut by 2 bases, the J end by 6 bases, with 19 bases between. Germline V lookup: CDR1 MNHEY, CDR2 SVGAGI. Use of 60 Vbeta and 13 Jbeta primers characterized the PCR. Per the authors' pipeline: In a later analysis, 60 million to 90 million unique TCR beta chains included roughly 11 million shared by two or more donors. Here immunoSEQ multiplex PCR was the method, and the copy in TCRdb shows in-frame clones only, minus some. D and trimming come from the DNA, and the V and J calls and clone size come from that table. The sample lists over 200,000 clones; 70% to 85% were seen once.

The sequenced sample consisted of PBMCs. This chain joins TRBV6-5 and TRBJ1-2, with D tentatively TRBD1 (6 bases). This TCR came from a woman between 40 and 55 years old in good health and CMV-seronegative. Here the CDR3 reads CASSYGGVGAQDGYTF. Written as DNA, the CDR3 is TGTGCCAGCAGTTACGGGGGGGTGGGGGCTCAGGATGGCTACACCTTC.